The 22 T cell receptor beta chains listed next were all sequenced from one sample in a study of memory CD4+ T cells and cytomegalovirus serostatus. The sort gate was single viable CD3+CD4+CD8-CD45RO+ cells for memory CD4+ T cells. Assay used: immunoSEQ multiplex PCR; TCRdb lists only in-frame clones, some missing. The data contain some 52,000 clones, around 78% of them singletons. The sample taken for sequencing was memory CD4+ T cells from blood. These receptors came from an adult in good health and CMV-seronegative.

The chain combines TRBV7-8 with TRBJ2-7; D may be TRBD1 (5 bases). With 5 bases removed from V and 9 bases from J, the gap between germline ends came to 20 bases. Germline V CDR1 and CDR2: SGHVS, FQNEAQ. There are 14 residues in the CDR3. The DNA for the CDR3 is TGTGCCAGCAGCCCCTCGGTTGGACAAGCCGGGCAGTACTTC. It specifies CASSPSVGQAGQYF.

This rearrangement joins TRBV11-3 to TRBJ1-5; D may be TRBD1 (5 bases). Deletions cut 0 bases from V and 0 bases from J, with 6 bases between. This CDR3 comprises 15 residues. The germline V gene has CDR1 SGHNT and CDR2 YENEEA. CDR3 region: CASSLEGVSNQPQHF. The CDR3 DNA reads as TGTGCCAGCAGCTTAGAAGGGGTTAGCAATCAGCCCCAGCATTTT.

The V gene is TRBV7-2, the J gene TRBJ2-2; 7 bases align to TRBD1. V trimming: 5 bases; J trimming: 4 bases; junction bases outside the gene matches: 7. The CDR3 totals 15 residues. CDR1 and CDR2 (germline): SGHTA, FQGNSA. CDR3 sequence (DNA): TGTGCCAGCAGCAACTCCGGGACAGCCACCGGGGAGCTGTTTTTT. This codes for CASSNSGTATGELFF.

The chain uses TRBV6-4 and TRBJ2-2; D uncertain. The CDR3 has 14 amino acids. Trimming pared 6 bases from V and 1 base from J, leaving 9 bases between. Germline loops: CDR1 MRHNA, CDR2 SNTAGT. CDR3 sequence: CASSIQRNTGELFF. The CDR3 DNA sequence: TGTGCCAGCAGCATACAGAGGAACACCGGGGAGCTGTTTTTT.

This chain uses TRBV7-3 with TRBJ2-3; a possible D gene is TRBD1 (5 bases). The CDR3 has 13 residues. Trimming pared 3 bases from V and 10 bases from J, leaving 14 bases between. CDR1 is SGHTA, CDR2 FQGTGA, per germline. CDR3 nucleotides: TGTGCCAGCAGCTTGGCGACCACAGGTCCGCAGTATTTT. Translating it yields CASSLATTGPQYF.

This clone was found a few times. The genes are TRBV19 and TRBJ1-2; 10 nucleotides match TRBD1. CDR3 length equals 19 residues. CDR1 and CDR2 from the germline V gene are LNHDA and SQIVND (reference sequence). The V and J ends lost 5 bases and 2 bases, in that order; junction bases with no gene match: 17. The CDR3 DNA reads TGTGCCAGTAGTGCGCTCTCCAGAGGGACAGGGGTGGTAAACTATGGCTACACCTTC. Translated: CASSALSRGTGVVNYGYTF.

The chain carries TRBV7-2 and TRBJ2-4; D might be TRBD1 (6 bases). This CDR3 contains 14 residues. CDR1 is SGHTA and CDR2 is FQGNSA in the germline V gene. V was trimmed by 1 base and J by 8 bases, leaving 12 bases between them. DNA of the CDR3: TGTGCCAGCAGCTTAGTTAGCAGGGGTGACATTCAGTACTTC. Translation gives CASSLVSRGDIQYF.

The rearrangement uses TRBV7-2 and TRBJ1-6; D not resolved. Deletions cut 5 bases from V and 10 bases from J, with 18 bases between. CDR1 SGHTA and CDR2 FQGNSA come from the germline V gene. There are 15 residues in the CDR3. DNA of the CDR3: TGTGCCAGCAGCCCCGGAGGCGGCCTCTTGTCACCCCTCCACTTT. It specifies CASSPGGGLLSPLHF.

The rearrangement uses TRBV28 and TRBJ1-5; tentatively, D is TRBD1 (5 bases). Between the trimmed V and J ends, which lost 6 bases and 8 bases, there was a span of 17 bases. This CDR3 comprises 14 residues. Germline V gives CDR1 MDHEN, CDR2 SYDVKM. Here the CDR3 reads CASSPRSGGEPQHF. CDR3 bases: TGTGCCAGCAGCCCTCGAAGCGGGGGAGAGCCCCAGCATTTT.

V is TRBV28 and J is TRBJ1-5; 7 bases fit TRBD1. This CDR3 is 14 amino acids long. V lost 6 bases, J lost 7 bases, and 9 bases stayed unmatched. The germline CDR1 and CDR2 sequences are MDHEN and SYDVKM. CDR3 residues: CASRPGGTGQPQHF. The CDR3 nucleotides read TGTGCCAGCAGGCCAGGGGGGACCGGGCAGCCCCAGCATTTT. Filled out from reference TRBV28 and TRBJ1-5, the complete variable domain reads DVKVTQSSRYLVKRTGEKVFLECVQDMDHENMFWYRQDPGLGLRLIYFSYDVKMKEKGDIPEGYSVSREKKERFSLILESASTNQTSMYLCASRPGGTGQPQHFGDGTRLSIL.

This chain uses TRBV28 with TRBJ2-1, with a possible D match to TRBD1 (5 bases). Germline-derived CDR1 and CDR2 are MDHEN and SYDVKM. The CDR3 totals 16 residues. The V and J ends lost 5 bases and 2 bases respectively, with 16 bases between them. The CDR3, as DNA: TGTGCCAGCAGTCAAGTGGGGCCAGCAGCCTACAATGAGCAGTTCTTC. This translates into CASSQVGPAAYNEQFF. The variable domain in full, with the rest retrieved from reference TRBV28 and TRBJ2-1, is DVKVTQSSRYLVKRTGEKVFLECVQDMDHENMFWYRQDPGLGLRLIYFSYDVKMKEKGDIPEGYSVSREKKERFSLILESASTNQTSMYLCASSQVGPAAYNEQFFGPGTRLTVL.

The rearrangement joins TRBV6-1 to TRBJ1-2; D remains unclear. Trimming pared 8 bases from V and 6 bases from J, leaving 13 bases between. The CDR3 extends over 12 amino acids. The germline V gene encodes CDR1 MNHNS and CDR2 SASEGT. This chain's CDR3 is CASPEGRHGYTF. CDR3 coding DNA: TGTGCCAGCCCGGAGGGTAGGCATGGCTACACCTTC.

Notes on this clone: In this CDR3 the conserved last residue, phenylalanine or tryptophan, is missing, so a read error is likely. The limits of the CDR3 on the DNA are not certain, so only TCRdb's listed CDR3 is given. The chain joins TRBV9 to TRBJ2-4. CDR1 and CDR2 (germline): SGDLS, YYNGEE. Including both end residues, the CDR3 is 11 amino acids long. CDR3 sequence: CASSVPKGQVL.

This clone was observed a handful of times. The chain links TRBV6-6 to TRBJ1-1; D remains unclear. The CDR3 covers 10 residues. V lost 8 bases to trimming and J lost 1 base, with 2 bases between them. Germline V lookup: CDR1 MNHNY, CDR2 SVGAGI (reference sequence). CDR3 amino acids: CASRNTEAFF. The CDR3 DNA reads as TGTGCCAGCCGGAACACTGAAGCTTTCTTT.

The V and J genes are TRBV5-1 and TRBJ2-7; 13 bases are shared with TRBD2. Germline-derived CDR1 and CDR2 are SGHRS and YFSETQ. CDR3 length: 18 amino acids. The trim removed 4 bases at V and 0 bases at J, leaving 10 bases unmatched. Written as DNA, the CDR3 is TGCGCCAGCAGCATAGGGACTAGCGGGGTCCAAAGCTCCTACGAGCAGTACTTC. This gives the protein CASSIGTSGVQSSYEQYF.

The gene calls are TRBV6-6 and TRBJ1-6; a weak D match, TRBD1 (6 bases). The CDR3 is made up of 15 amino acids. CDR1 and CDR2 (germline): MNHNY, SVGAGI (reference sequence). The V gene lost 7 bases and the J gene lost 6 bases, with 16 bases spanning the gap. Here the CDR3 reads CASTPSGAANSPLHF. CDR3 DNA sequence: TGTGCCAGCACCCCATCAGGGGCGGCTAATTCACCCCTCCACTTT.

CDR3: CASSLRGQGTDTQYF. In DNA form, the CDR3 reads TGTGCCAGCAGCTTAAGGGGACAGGGTACAGATACGCAGTATTTT. The V gene is TRBV11-1, the J gene TRBJ2-3, with 9 bases identical to TRBD1. With V trimmed by 2 bases and J by 3 bases, 3 bases remained unmatched. This CDR3 is built from 15 residues. Germline CDR1 reads SGHAT; CDR2 reads FQDESV (reference sequence).

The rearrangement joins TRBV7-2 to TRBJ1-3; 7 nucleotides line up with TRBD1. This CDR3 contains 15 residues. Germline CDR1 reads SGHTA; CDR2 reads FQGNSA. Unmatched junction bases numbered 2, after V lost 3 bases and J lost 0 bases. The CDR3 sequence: CASSLTGHSGNTIYF. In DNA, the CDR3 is TGTGCCAGCAGCTTGACAGGGCACTCTGGAAACACCATATATTTT.

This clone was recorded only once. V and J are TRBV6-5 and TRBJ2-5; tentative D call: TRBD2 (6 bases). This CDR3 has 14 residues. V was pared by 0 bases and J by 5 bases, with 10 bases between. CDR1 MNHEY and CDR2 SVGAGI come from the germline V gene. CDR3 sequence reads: CASSYSMEGETQYF. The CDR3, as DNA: TGTGCCAGCAGTTACTCGATGGAGGGGGAGACCCAGTACTTC.

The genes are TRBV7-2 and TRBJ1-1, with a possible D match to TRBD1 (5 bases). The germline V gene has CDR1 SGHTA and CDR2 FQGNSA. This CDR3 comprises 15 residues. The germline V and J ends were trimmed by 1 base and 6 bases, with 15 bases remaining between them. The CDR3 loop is CASSLGQGAVAEAFF. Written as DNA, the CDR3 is TGTGCCAGCAGCTTAGGTCAGGGCGCGGTCGCTGAAGCTTTCTTT.

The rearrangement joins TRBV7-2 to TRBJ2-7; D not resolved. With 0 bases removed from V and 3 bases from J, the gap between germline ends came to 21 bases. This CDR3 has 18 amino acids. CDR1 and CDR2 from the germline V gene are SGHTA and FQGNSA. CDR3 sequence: CASSLATLSPGYSYEQYF. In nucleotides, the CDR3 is TGTGCCAGCAGCTTAGCGACGTTAAGTCCGGGTTACAGCTACGAGCAGTACTTC.

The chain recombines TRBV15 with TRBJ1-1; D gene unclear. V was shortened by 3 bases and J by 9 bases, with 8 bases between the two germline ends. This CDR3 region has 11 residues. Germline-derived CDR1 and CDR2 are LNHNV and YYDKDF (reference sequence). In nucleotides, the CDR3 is TGTGCCACCAGCAGCTTGGGGAAAGCTTTCTTT. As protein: CATSSLGKAFF.